The 13 T cell receptor beta chains below were found in one sample sequenced in a study of cytomegalovirus exposure and HLA in healthy donors. Primers for the PCR totalled 60 Vbeta and 13 Jbeta. Generated by immunoSEQ multiplex PCR, the TCRdb table keeps only in-frame clones and is missing some. The sample consists of roughly 98,000 clones, about three fifths of them appearing once. Material: PBMCs. The receptors stem from a woman aged 30 to 39 in good health and CMV-seropositive.

The chain uses TRBV5-5 and TRBJ1-1; 8 bases agree with TRBD1. The V and J ends lost 1 base and 4 bases, in that order; junction bases with no gene match: 15. The CDR3 length is 18 residues. Germline V gene lookup returns CDR1 SGHKS and CDR2 YYEKEE (reference sequence). CDR3 bases: TGTGCCAGCAGCTTGAGCTCTGGTTCAGGGGGCAGGGGCACTGAAGCTTTCTTT. It specifies CASSLSSGSGGRGTEAFF.

Only one count was recorded for this clone. The chain employs TRBV28 and TRBJ1-1, with D tentatively TRBD1 (6 bases). Germline V gene lookup returns CDR1 MDHEN and CDR2 SYDVKM. The CDR3 contains 16 residues. Trimming took 7 bases from V and 3 from J, leaving 21 bases between them. CDR3: CASTSFVAQGYTEAFF. The DNA for the CDR3 is TGTGCCAGCACCTCTTTTGTGGCACAGGGCTACACTGAAGCTTTCTTT. The full variable domain, completed using reference TRBV28 and TRBJ1-1, is DVKVTQSSRYLVKRTGEKVFLECVQDMDHENMFWYRQDPGLGLRLIYFSYDVKMKEKGDIPEGYSVSREKKERFSLILESASTNQTSMYLCASTSFVAQGYTEAFFGQGTRLTVV.

In the case of this clone: The junction departs from germline at one end; a sequencing error may be responsible. The J gene is TRBJ2-5, the V gene TRBV7-9; D is possibly TRBD2 (5 bases). Germline-derived CDR1 and CDR2 are SEHNR and FQNEAQ (reference sequence). The CDR3 is made up of 14 amino acids. CDR3: CSSSSGLLGETQYF. CDR3 bases: TGTTCCAGCAGCTCAGGACTGCTCGGGGAGACCCAGTACTTC. Variable domain in full (rest from reference TRBV7-9 and TRBJ2-5): DTGVSQNPRHKITKRGQNVTFRCDPISEHNRLYWYRQTLGQGPEFLTYFQNEAQLEKSRLLSDRFSAERPKGSFSTLEIQRTEQGDSAMYLCSSSSGLLGETQYFGPGTRLLVL.

As DNA, the CDR3 is TGTGCCAGCAGTTTAGGTCCAGGAGGGAGCACTGAAGCTTTCTTT. It encodes CASSLGPGGSTEAFF. The rearrangement joins TRBV28 to TRBJ1-1; no firm D call. Germline V gene data show CDR1 as MDHEN and CDR2 as SYDVKM. This CDR3 comprises 15 residues. V was clipped by 2 bases and J by 4 bases, with 14 bases between them. Full variable domain (outside the CDR3, taken from reference TRBV28 and TRBJ1-1): DVKVTQSSRYLVKRTGEKVFLECVQDMDHENMFWYRQDPGLGLRLIYFSYDVKMKEKGDIPEGYSVSREKKERFSLILESASTNQTSMYLCASSLGPGGSTEAFFGQGTRLTVV.

This clone was seen a handful of times. The V gene is TRBV6-5, the J gene TRBJ2-1; D perhaps matches TRBD2 (5 bases). Germline values: CDR1 MNHEY, CDR2 SVGAGI. V was shortened by 9 bases and J by 5 bases, with 14 bases between the two germline ends. The CDR3 is made up of 13 amino acids. CDR3 coding DNA: TGTGCCAGTCTTGGGAACGGGAACAATGAGCAGTTCTTC. This sequence encodes CASLGNGNNEQFF.

The rearrangement uses TRBV7-9 and TRBJ1-1; D possibly corresponds to TRBD1 (5 bases). Germline values: CDR1 SEHNR, CDR2 FQNEAQ (reference sequence). The CDR3 has 14 residues. V was shortened by 1 base and J by 3 bases, with 9 bases between the two germline ends. The CDR3 region is CASSLGWGYTEAFF. DNA of the CDR3: TGTGCCAGCAGCTTAGGTTGGGGCTACACTGAAGCTTTCTTT. The whole variable domain, remainder taken from reference TRBV7-9 and TRBJ1-1, is DTGVSQNPRHKITKRGQNVTFRCDPISEHNRLYWYRQTLGQGPEFLTYFQNEAQLEKSRLLSDRFSAERPKGSFSTLEIQRTEQGDSAMYLCASSLGWGYTEAFFGQGTRLTVV.

The chain carries TRBV7-2 and TRBJ2-5; perhaps TRBD1 as D (8 bases). The CDR3 totals 15 residues. CDR1 and CDR2 (germline): SGHTA, FQGNSA. V dropped 4 bases and J dropped 4 bases, with 16 bases sitting between them. CDR3 loop: CASSSQGGEGETQYF. The DNA for the CDR3 is TGTGCCAGCAGCTCACAGGGGGGGGAAGGAGAGACCCAGTACTTC.

This clone came up a few times. V is TRBV4-1 and J is TRBJ1-3; the D is unclear. This CDR3 contains 17 residues. The V and J ends lost 2 bases and 0 bases respectively, with 14 bases between them. Germline V lookup: CDR1 MGHRA, CDR2 YSYEKL. The CDR3 sequence is CASSQNSVPLSGNTIYF. The CDR3 coding sequence is TGCGCCAGCAGCCAAAACTCCGTCCCCCTCTCTGGAAACACCATATATTTT.

V usage is TRBV5-4 and J usage is TRBJ1-1; 7 nucleotides match TRBD1. Germline trimming cut 2 bases from V and 6 bases from J; bases unmatched to any gene: 7. The germline V gene encodes CDR1 SGHNT and CDR2 YYREEE (reference sequence). The CDR3 length is 14 residues. CDR3 DNA: TGTGCCAGCAGCTTAGTCGACAGGGACCCTGAAGCTTTCTTT. Protein sequence: CASSLVDRDPEAFF.

The chain employs TRBV7-2 and TRBJ2-1; D remains unclear. Trimming removed 7 bases at V and 3 bases at J, with 13 bases between. Per germline, CDR1 SGHTA and CDR2 FQGNSA. The CDR3 covers 14 residues. CDR3 coding DNA: TGTGCCAGCACCCTGCGTTACGACTACAATGAGCAGTTCTTC. Translating gives CASTLRYDYNEQFF.

The chain employs TRBV27 and TRBJ2-4; 8 bases agree with TRBD1. The trim removed 2 bases at V and 1 base at J, leaving 13 bases unmatched. This CDR3 has 19 residues. The germline V gene has CDR1 MNHEY and CDR2 SMNVEV (reference sequence). CDR3 sequence: CASSLKAIQGARAKNIQYF. In nucleotides, the CDR3 is TGTGCCAGCAGTTTAAAGGCAATTCAGGGGGCGCGCGCCAAAAACATTCAGTACTTC.

In its sample, this clone was seen a few times. The J gene is TRBJ1-2, the V gene TRBV5-4; 7 nucleotides agree with TRBD1. CDR1 is SGHNT, CDR2 YYREEE, per germline (reference sequence). The V gene end was trimmed by 5 bases and the J gene end by 7 bases; junction bases not matched to a gene: 8. The CDR3 length is 13 residues. CDR3 in DNA: TGTGCCAGCAGTGACAGGGTATTCAGTGGCTACACCTTC. Residues: CASSDRVFSGYTF.

The chain is built from TRBV6-1 and TRBJ2-1; TRBD2 aligns across 7 bases. The germline V gene has CDR1 MNHNS and CDR2 SASEGT. CDR3 length: 15 amino acids. The V and J ends lost 3 bases and 0 bases, in that order; junction bases with no gene match: 2. The CDR3: CASSDGGTSYNEQFF. DNA of the CDR3: TGTGCCAGCAGTGACGGGGGGACCTCCTACAATGAGCAGTTCTTC.